A single sample is the source of the 29 T cell receptor beta chains below, sequenced in a study of T cell changes during pregnancy in multiple sclerosis. TCRdb's copy holds only in-frame clones and misses some; the assay was immunoSEQ multiplex PCR. Of 65,000 to 85,000 clones listed, 92% are singletons. The sample consisted of peripheral blood, taken after pregnancy. These receptors came from a female donor with multiple sclerosis, enrolled in a pregnancy study.

This clone was detected once. The chain couples TRBV5-1 to TRBJ1-1; D call uncertain. V lost 0 bases and J lost 2, with 8 bases in between. The CDR3 runs 14 residues. From germline, CDR1 is SGHRS and CDR2 YFSETQ. The CDR3 nucleotides read TGCGCCAGCAGCTTGGACAGTATTAACACTGAAGCTTTCTTT. Translating gives CASSLDSINTEAFF.

The chain uses TRBV28 and TRBJ2-6, with 9 bases matching TRBD1. The CDR3 covers 17 residues. After removal of 6 bases from V and 0 bases from J, the junction contained 6 bases not matched to a gene. Germline lookup yields CDR1 MDHEN and CDR2 SYDVKM. CDR3 amino acids: CASSHGQGSSGANVLTF. The CDR3 region has the DNA TGTGCCAGCAGCCACGGACAGGGGAGCTCTGGGGCCAACGTCCTGACTTTC.

This chain links TRBV7-3 with TRBJ1-2; D may be TRBD1 (6 bases). The CDR3 covers 13 residues. V lost 4 bases to trimming and J lost 5 bases, with 11 bases between them. Germline CDR1 reads SGHTA; CDR2 reads FQGTGA. CDR3 coding DNA: TGTGCCAGCAGCTCGGAAGGGGGTTATGGCTACACCTTC. Translating it yields CASSSEGGYGYTF.

CDR3 sequence: CASSIDRGRTEAFF. The CDR3 region has the DNA TGTGCCAGTAGTATAGACAGAGGGAGAACTGAAGCTTTCTTT. This chain connects TRBV19 to TRBJ1-1, with D unresolved. The CDR3 loop spans 14 amino acids. Trimming cost V 0 bases and J 5 bases, with 10 bases left between them. Germline CDR1 is LNHDA and CDR2 is SQIVND (reference sequence).

The V gene is TRBV7-8, the J gene TRBJ2-7, with TRBD2 identical over 12 bases. The CDR3 spans 16 residues. V dropped 2 bases and J dropped 1; count of bases not matched to a gene: 3. The germline CDR1 and CDR2 sequences are SGHVS and FQNEAQ. This CDR3 is CASSLRTSGESYEQYF. The CDR3 coding sequence is TGTGCCAGCAGCTTAAGGACTAGCGGGGAATCCTACGAGCAGTACTTC.

The chain links TRBV6-1 to TRBJ1-5; a possible D gene is TRBD1 (5 bases). The CDR3 length is 14 residues. V lost 6 bases, J lost 2 bases, and 11 bases lay in between. Germline V gene sequence: CDR1 MNHNS, CDR2 SASEGT. CDR3 loop: CASSGTGGNQPQHF. The CDR3 nucleotides read TGTGCCAGCAGCGGGACGGGGGGCAATCAGCCCCAGCATTTT.

The V gene is TRBV27, the J gene TRBJ2-7; 9 bases fit TRBD2. Trimming took 5 bases from V and 0 from J; bases not matched to a gene: 2. This CDR3 is 14 amino acids long. Per the germline V gene, CDR1 is MNHEY and CDR2 is SMNVEV (reference sequence). CDR3 protein: CASSGSGSSYEQYF. Written as DNA, the CDR3 is TGTGCCAGCAGTGGTAGCGGGAGCTCCTACGAGCAGTACTTC.

In the case of this clone: Sequence at one end of the junction differs from germline and may be a read error. The chain couples TRBV5-4 to TRBJ2-5; 12 nucleotides line up with TRBD2. The V gene's germline CDR1 is SGHNT and CDR2 YYREEE (reference sequence). The CDR3 length is 15 residues. The CDR3 region has the DNA TGTGCCAGCCGCTTTGGACTAGCGGGACTAGAGACCCAGTACTTC. Translated: CASRFGLAGLETQYF.

V gene TRBV5-1 combines with J gene TRBJ1-1, with D tentatively TRBD1 (5 bases). V was clipped by 4 bases and J by 6 bases, with 19 bases between them. The CDR3 is made up of 15 amino acids. Germline V gene lookup returns CDR1 SGHRS and CDR2 YFSETQ. The CDR3 DNA follows: TGCGCCAGCAGCCCCGGGCGGGGGGAAGACGCTGAAGCTTTCTTT. Protein: CASSPGRGEDAEAFF.

This clone was detected only once. The gene calls are TRBV7-2 and TRBJ2-7; TRBD2 agrees at 8 bases. In germline, CDR1 is SGHTA, CDR2 FQGNSA. The CDR3 runs to 14 residues. V gave up 1 base and J gave up 7 bases; unmatched junction bases: 6. The CDR3 here is CASSLVREGGEQYF. CDR3 bases: TGTGCCAGCAGCTTAGTACGGGAGGGGGGGGAGCAGTACTTC.

The chain recombines TRBV10-3 with TRBJ2-3, with D perhaps matching TRBD1 (6 bases). CDR3 length: 15 residues. Trimming stripped 8 bases from V and 0 bases from J, with 15 bases between. The germline gives CDR1 ENHRY, CDR2 SYGVKD. The CDR3 protein is CAISAGVGSTDTQYF. As DNA, the CDR3 is TGTGCCATCTCTGCAGGGGTCGGAAGCACAGATACGCAGTATTTT.

The chain combines TRBV18 with TRBJ2-7, with D possibly matching TRBD1 (5 bases). V lost 2 bases to trimming and J lost 7 bases, with 9 bases between them. From germline, CDR1 is KGHSH and CDR2 LQKENI. The CDR3 totals 12 residues. CDR3 residues: CASSPAGWEQYF. CDR3 in DNA: TGTGCCAGCTCACCAGCAGGGTGGGAGCAGTACTTC.

This chain links TRBV6-1 with TRBJ2-7; possible D gene TRBD2, 5 bases. Germline V gene data show CDR1 as MNHNS and CDR2 as SASEGT. Deletions cut 9 bases from V and 3 bases from J, with 18 bases between. The CDR3 runs to 14 residues. DNA for the CDR3: TGTGCCAGTGATAGGGCGGGCTCAGACTACGAGCAGTACTTC. Residues: CASDRAGSDYEQYF.

This clone was counted only a few times. Written as DNA, the CDR3 is TGCGCCAGCAGTCTCCTAGTCACGGGGTTGGGAATGGAGACCCAGTACTTC. Translating it yields CASSLLVTGLGMETQYF. The chain uses TRBV5-1 and TRBJ2-5; possibly TRBD2 for D (5 bases). There are 17 residues in the CDR3. The germline gives CDR1 SGHRS, CDR2 YFSETQ. V was pared by 5 bases and J by 5 bases, with 25 bases between.

The V gene is TRBV5-1, the J gene TRBJ2-3, with 8 bases aligning to TRBD2. The germline V gene has CDR1 SGHRS and CDR2 YFSETQ. Trimming took 3 bases from V and 4 from J; bases not matched to a gene: 13. The CDR3 length is 17 residues. The CDR3 reads CASSSPSGTSIPDTQYF. For the CDR3, the DNA is TGCGCCAGCAGCTCCCCGTCCGGGACTAGTATCCCAGATACGCAGTATTTT.

The chain recombines TRBV2 with TRBJ1-4; the D gene is possibly TRBD1 (6 bases). Germline V gene lookup returns CDR1 SNHLY and CDR2 FYNNEI. V dropped 5 bases and J dropped 0 bases, with 13 bases sitting between them. The CDR3 sequence is 16 residues long. The CDR3, as DNA: TGTGCCAGCAGTCCCCGAGGGGGTGCAACTAATGAAAAACTGTTTTTT. It codes for CASSPRGGATNEKLFF.

The chain has TRBV10-3 and TRBJ2-1; 16 positions match TRBD2. V dropped 0 bases and J dropped 9; count of bases not matched to a gene: 23. This CDR3 is 23 amino acids long. Germline CDR1 reads ENHRY; CDR2 reads SYGVKD. The CDR3 coding sequence is TGTGCCATCAGTGAGTCGAGATACCCGGGACAGGGACTAGCGGGAGGGCCCCCGGGTGAGCAGTTCTTC. Protein sequence: CAISESRYPGQGLAGGPPGEQFF.

CDR3: CSVDRGLNYNEQFF. In DNA form, the CDR3 reads TGCAGCGTTGACAGGGGCCTGAACTACAATGAGCAGTTCTTC. V and J are TRBV29-1 and TRBJ2-1; a weak D match, TRBD1 (6 bases). CDR3 length: 14 residues. V lost 3 bases to trimming and J lost 3 bases, with 12 bases between them. Germline CDR1 SQVTM, CDR2 ANQGSEA.

This chain links TRBV18 with TRBJ1-5, with D maybe TRBD1 (6 bases). V lost 1 base to trimming and J lost 7 bases, with 11 bases between them. This CDR3 has 14 amino acids. Germline loops: CDR1 KGHSH, CDR2 LQKENI. The CDR3 region has the DNA TGTGCCAGCTCACCACGGGACATCAGCCAGCCCCAGCATTTT. Its protein product is CASSPRDISQPQHF.

The chain joins TRBV4-1 to TRBJ2-1; 9 nucleotides line up with TRBD2. Germline CDR1 MGHRA, CDR2 YSYEKL. The CDR3 has 15 residues. J was trimmed by 7 bases and V by 4 bases; bases with no gene match: 8. CDR3 in amino acids: CASSLEWLAGNEQFF. In nucleotides, the CDR3 is TGCGCCAGCAGCCTTGAGTGGCTAGCGGGAAATGAGCAGTTCTTC.

Comment on this clone: One end of the junction varies from germline; a read error may be responsible. The J gene is TRBJ2-3, the V gene TRBV7-7, with D tentatively TRBD2 (6 bases). Germline loops: CDR1 SSHAT, CDR2 FNYEAQ (reference sequence). The CDR3 is 14 amino acids. The CDR3 coding sequence is TGTGCTAGCAGCCCCGGGACTAGCACAGATACGCAGTATTTT. Its protein product is CASSPGTSTDTQYF.

The CDR3 region is CASSPLTGGYNEQFF. The CDR3 bases are TGCGCCAGCAGCCCCCTGACAGGGGGTTACAATGAGCAGTTCTTC. The chain couples TRBV5-1 to TRBJ2-1; 9 nucleotides match TRBD1. V lost 4 bases, J lost 4 bases, and 6 bases stayed unmatched. This CDR3 contains 15 residues. CDR1 and CDR2 (germline): SGHRS, YFSETQ.

V is TRBV7-6 and J is TRBJ2-5, with TRBD2 as a possible D gene (6 bases). Per the germline V gene, CDR1 is SGHVS and CDR2 is FNYEAQ. V lost 3 bases, J lost 9 bases, and 17 bases lay in between. This CDR3 contains 14 residues. The chain's CDR3 is CASSFAGGEQPQYF. The CDR3 DNA reads TGTGCCAGCAGCTTCGCTGGCGGGGAGCAACCCCAGTACTTC. The full variable domain, in which reference TRBV7-6 and TRBJ2-5 provide the parts outside the CDR3, is GAGVSQSPRYKVTKRGQDVALRCDPISGHVSLYWYRQALGQGPEFLTYFNYEAQQDKSGLPNDRFSAERPEGSISTLTIQRTEQRDSAMYRCASSFAGGEQPQYFGPGTRLLVL.

This chain joins TRBV7-3 and TRBJ2-1; D gene unclear. This CDR3 spans 12 amino acids. Germline V gene sequence: CDR1 SGHTA, CDR2 FQGTGA. Trimming took 5 bases from V and 7 from J, leaving 9 bases between them. This chain's CDR3 is CASSLDLNEQFF. In DNA form, the CDR3 reads TGTGCCAGCAGCCTCGACTTGAATGAGCAGTTCTTC.

J is TRBJ1-1 and V is TRBV7-6, with 10 bases aligning to TRBD1. There are 16 residues in the CDR3. The J segment lost 5 bases and the V segment lost 10 bases, leaving 16 bases of the junction unmatched. Germline assignment: CDR1 SGHVS and CDR2 FNYEAQ. DNA for the CDR3: TGTGCCACCTCCCAGGGACAGGGGAACGTTGGAACTGAAGCTTTCTTT. Translated: CATSQGQGNVGTEAFF.

This chain uses TRBV5-1 with TRBJ1-1, with D perhaps matching TRBD1 (6 bases). The CDR3 is made up of 13 amino acids. Per germline, CDR1 SGHRS and CDR2 YFSETQ. V lost 1 base and J 4 bases, leaving 8 bases between the germline ends. DNA for the CDR3: TGCGCCAGCAGCTTGCAGGGGAGCACTGAAGCTTTCTTT. This translates into CASSLQGSTEAFF. Full variable domain (missing parts from reference TRBV5-1 and TRBJ1-1): KAGVTQTPRYLIKTRGQQVTLSCSPISGHRSVSWYQQTPGQGLQFLFEYFSETQRNKGNFPGRFSGRQFSNSRSEMNVSTLELGDSALYLCASSLQGSTEAFFGQGTRLTVV.

The chain carries TRBV5-1 and TRBJ1-3; D is unresolved. The V end was cut by 0 bases, the J end by 5 bases, with 9 bases between. The CDR3 extends over 14 amino acids. The V gene's germline CDR1 is SGHRS and CDR2 YFSETQ. CDR3 in DNA: TGCGCCAGCAGCTTGGATGGAGAACGAAACACCATATATTTT. It translates to CASSLDGERNTIYF.

The chain links TRBV5-5 to TRBJ2-7; the match to TRBD1 covers 10 bases. Germline V CDR1 and CDR2: SGHKS, YYEKEE (reference sequence). The CDR3 is 14 amino acids. V was pared by 4 bases and J by 6 bases, with 7 bases of the junction left unmatched. The CDR3 is CASSRRQGAGEQYF. CDR3 in DNA: TGTGCCAGCAGCCGTAGACAGGGGGCAGGCGAGCAGTACTTC.

This sequence joins TRBV7-2 and TRBJ2-2, with a weak D call TRBD1 (5 bases). The V and J ends lost 0 bases and 4 bases respectively, with 9 bases between them. The CDR3 is 15 residues long. CDR1 and CDR2 (germline): SGHTA, FQGNSA. CDR3 in DNA: TGTGCCAGCAGCTTAGCGAACCAGGGCACCGGGGAGCTGTTTTTT. Encoded protein: CASSLANQGTGELFF.